This T cell receptor (delta chain) was identified during a study of gamma-delta chains in newborns, infants, children. Study background: Polyclonal expansion of innate γδ T cells after birth follows microbial exposure.

By its share, this clone is medium-sized. TCRdb re-processed the reads using CATT. This repertoire shows under 13,000 delta-chain clones, around 3.5% found once; its top ten account for roughly 9%. Germline V CDR1 and CDR2: TSWWSYY, QGS. Deletions cut 4 bases from V and 3 bases from J, with 18 bases between. The CDR3 has 16 residues. The rearrangement links TRDV1 to TRDJ1, with a tentative D call TRDD3 (5 bases). This clonotype was sampled from a child who was a newborn, infant or young child, either healthy, febrile or measles-vaccinated (not recorded which). Sequenced: blood. The CDR3 DNA reads as TGTGCTCTTGGGGGATACCGTCTTGGGTCTTCCGATAAACTCATCTTT. It encodes CALGGYRLGSSDKLIF.